This T cell receptor beta chain came from a study of cytomegalovirus exposure and HLA in healthy donors (dated by TCRdb to 2017 to 2019). A note on the overall study: An earlier analysis of roughly 630 of the donors reported 250 to 300 Gb of sequence data and 100 million to 130 million unique TCR beta sequences from roughly 180 million T cells. Alongside the repertoire data, information on donor age, sex, ethnicity and CMV serostatus was compiled. A later analysis re-analyzed previously published TCR beta repertoires from approximately 700 donors and added high-resolution HLA genotyping to study TCR occurrence patterns. An early release that covered several hundred HLA-typed donors contained about 300 gigabases of sequencing data and about 84 million unique TCR sequences. In a later genetic analysis, genome-wide SNP genotypes for about three fifths of the 666 donors were used, and that subset was treated as a discovery cohort. The number of typed donors differed by locus: about 620-640 for A, B, C, DRB1 and DQB1; roughly 510 for DQA1; some 590 for DPA1; and 400 to 480 for DPB1. An earlier analysis of around 580 of the donors used high-throughput TCR beta sequencing to judge whether each TCR beta V gene segment behaved as functional or pseudogenic. Of the roughly 400 genotyped donors, roughly 76% were placed in the genetic ancestry cluster associated with self-reported Caucasian donors. In the later analysis, no new phenotypic data were used to find candidate immune exposures; instead, reliance was placed on TCR beta sequences and their occurrence across donors. Among roughly 400 genotyped donors of the cohort, an average of around 240,000 unique TCR beta nucleotide sequences was sequenced per donor, of which about 18% were non-productive. Class I and class II HLA loci were covered by the typing at four-digit resolution. Several DR-DQ haplotypes were handled as single units for association and clustering because linkage in the cohort was strong. The study aimed to test whether cataloging public T cell receptors could reveal signatures of past pathogen exposure. High-throughput TCR immunosequencing, statistical association of individual TCRs with disease status, and machine learning were combined to predict cytomegalovirus infection status. In addition to the first cohort of approximately 670 subjects, a separate validation cohort of 120 different subjects was used. Using immunosequencing, the study profiled T cell repertoires from 666 subjects and related those repertoires to cytomegalovirus serostatus. Every repertoire in the discovery cohort had been generated on one and the same sequencing platform. Study-wide conclusions, independent of this receptor: In a later analysis, the rate of TCR association differed among HLA loci, with DRB1 alleles having the most associated TCRs and HLA-C alleles having the fewest. At a false discovery rate of 0.05, a later analysis linked fewer than 20,000 TCR beta sequences to specific HLA alleles. A group of highly shared sequence variants was considered likely to be a technical artifact of the sequencing pipeline. Immune exposure information for the cohort was limited to CMV serostatus. HLA typing was unavailable for some donors at each locus, so association tests used only the typed subset. Linkage disequilibrium might explain the correlated functional status among segregating V segments, but an unknown experimental factor could not be ruled out. In vitro tests confirmed that three of the cytomegalovirus-associated TCR beta chains recognize cytomegalovirus antigens. According to a later genetic analysis, donors in an Asian-associated ancestry cluster had fewer N-insertions in productive TCRs than the approximately 670-donor mean. It was suggested by the authors that the approach could potentially be generalized to other disease states and immunological phenotypes. A further reported finding was that TCR beta sequences accurately predicted the HLA-A and HLA-B alleles for most subjects in the first cohort. According to a later analysis, most CMV-associated TCR beta chains appeared to be HLA-restricted, and the HLA associations seemed to be driven largely by CMV exposure. Some IMGT-functional V segments, including TRBV6-2 and TRBV6-3, could not be told apart with the 87-base-pair reads, so those segments were excluded. Strong co-occurrence of HLA alleles, especially DR and DQ, made assigning TCR associations to individual alleles difficult. In this cohort, only TCR beta chains were sequenced, and detectable features were limited by the absence of alpha or paired-chain data. In an earlier analysis of around 500 of the donors, most TCR beta V segments appeared in productive rearrangements about 87% or about 30% of the time, broadly matching IMGT annotations. A total of roughly 160 TCR beta chains were listed by the study as associated with cytomegalovirus. Approximately 16 rarely observed V segments, including chromosome 9 orphons, were excluded from the earlier analysis of several hundred of the donors because counts were too low. According to a later analysis, parvovirus B19, influenza, CMV and Epstein-Barr virus appeared linked to several top co-occurrence clusters. The classifier was reported to diagnose cytomegalovirus status with high specificity and sensitivity in both the original and validation cohorts. Most TCR sequences were seen in very few donors, while some public TCRs were found in many individuals. In a later analysis, HLA-associated TCR beta chains were found to be more clonally expanded and to have lower generation probabilities than equally common non-associated chains. A later genetic analysis associated a missense DCLRE1C variant with V-gene and J-gene trimming of TCR beta chains, and an independent cohort replicated the association. Roughly uniform sequencing depth across donors was assumed in presence/absence analyses, although this assumption may not hold.

The cohort consisted of fewer than 700 healthy bone marrow donors. At the time of sampling, all cohort members were nominally healthy, though unrecorded immune exposures were likely present. The donor tested CMV seronegative and was one of the 352 seronegative cohort members. Every donor gave a peripheral blood sample, and the peripheral blood mononuclear cells from that sample were used for TCR beta sequencing. The Qiagen DNeasy Blood Extraction Kit was used to extract genomic DNA from the blood cell samples. Per the germline V gene, SGHRS is the CDR1 and YFSETQ is the CDR2. The CDR3 spans 19 residues, from the cysteine through the phenylalanine. Only the CDR3 DNA stays, 57 bases, in frame from base 1. Trimming costs V 1 base and J 2 bases, and their ends lie 21 bases apart. Library method: the immunoSEQ multiplex PCR assay. The multiplex PCR relied on a mix of 60 forward primers for TCR Vbeta segments and 13 reverse primers for TCR Jbeta segments. A multiplex PCR assay on genomic DNA amplified the CDR3 region of rearranged TCR beta genes. The amplified TCR beta libraries were sequenced on the Illumina HiSeq System as 87-base-pair reads. The study's own analysis went as follows. A later analysis counted tens of millions of unique TCR beta chains across the 690 or so repertoires, and 10 million to 11 million of these chains were shared by at least two donors. Raw reads were error-corrected and collapsed into unique sequences by a nearest-neighbor algorithm in which closely related sequences were merged to remove PCR and sequencing errors. To assign V, D and J gene segments, CDR3 sequences were aligned to IMGT reference sequences. For a sequence to be retained, a match of at least six nucleotides was required to both a V gene segment and a J gene segment. Rearrangements were called productive when the CDR3 lacked stop codons and stayed in frame with V and J; all others were non-productive. Following IMGT convention, CDR3 was defined as the stretch from the second conserved V-encoded cysteine to the conserved J-encoded phenylalanine. In an earlier analysis of roughly 610 of the donors, sequences lacking an unambiguous match to a single V gene segment were excluded. In an earlier analysis of approximately 610 of the donors, V segments were called functional above 56.7% productive rearrangements and were called segregating when the between-donor standard deviation exceeded 5%. A statistical classification framework was built for diagnosing cytomegalovirus status from the catalog of TCR beta chain sequences. A later analysis assigned V and J genes by comparing TCR nucleotide sequences with IMGT/GENE-DB human TR gene sequences. The TCRdist pipeline was used in a later analysis to assign CDR3 sequences and most-parsimonious VDJ recombination scenarios. In a later analysis, each TCR beta chain was defined by its CDR3 amino acid sequence together with its V-gene family, and reads without a unique V-gene family were excluded. To address suspected cross-contamination and a sequencing artifact, a later analysis removed several hundred highly shared, low-generation-probability nucleotide sequences. In a later analysis, a clonal expansion index was calculated for each public chain from normalized within-repertoire ranks of inferred template counts. In a later analysis, generation probabilities were computed using a VDJ recombination model fitted to out-of-frame rearrangements, and the results were checked against IGoR. In a later analysis, hypergeometric tests were used to score TCR-TCR, TCR-HLA and TCR-CMV co-occurrence, with a repertoire-size bias correction applied to TCR pairs. In a later analysis, false discovery rates were estimated by permuting HLA or CMV assignments 20 times. In a later analysis, co-occurring TCRs were grouped using DBSCAN, and TCRdist sequence similarity was added for clustering within HLA-allele-positive subsets. Co-occurrence clustering excluded repertoires with fewer than 30,000 or more than 120,000 public chains, plus five with anomalous nucleotide sharing. TCRdb carries this immuneACCESS record with in-frame sequences only. Its versions omit some clonotypes, under half of them owing to an unresolved V gene in the studies checked, with the rest unexplained. The V and J calls and clone size are taken from that table; D and trimming were inferred from the DNA. The sample's clone listing holds about 130,000 clones. The top ten clonotypes cover roughly 2% of the sample.

As concerns this clone: Its target antigen remains unknown.

The chain employs TRBV5-1 and TRBJ2-2; 7 matching bases give a weak D call of TRBD1. The sequence was obtained from an older woman in good health and CMV-seronegative. The sequenced material came from PBMCs. The sequenced DNA: TGCGCCAGCAGCTTGAGGGGATATGGCGGGACAGTTAACACCGGGGAGCTGTTTTTT. Translation gives CASSLRGYGGTVNTGELFF.